This TCR beta chain stems from a study of beta chain features in type 1 diabetes. Study-wide points: The influence of HLA type on TCRB rearrangement stayed undetermined.

On this clone itself: The antigen is not known.

The germline gives CDR1 MDHEN, CDR2 SYDVKM. With 6 bases clipped from V and 3 bases from J, the junction kept 6 bases outside the gene matches. This CDR3 region has 14 residues. Expressed TCRB transcripts were sequenced after all isolated RNA was converted to cDNA. Naive, central memory and regulatory T cell samples averaged around 3.3 million reads. Generated by immunoSEQ multiplex PCR, the TCRdb table keeps only in-frame clones and is missing some. The profile shows 150,000 to 190,000 clones, about 8.5% of them singletons. Cell sorting via CD45RO/CCR7/CD25/CD127/CD95/CD27 was performed to obtain CD4+ naive, central memory, regulatory and stem cell-like memory cells. Sorted populations all had greater than 95% purity.

The genes are TRBV28 and TRBJ2-3; 7 positions match TRBD1. The sequencing input was central memory CD4+ T cells from blood. The receptor's source is a young man in good health. The CDR3 sequence is CASRDRTGTDTQYF. Written as DNA, the CDR3 is TGTGCCAGCAGGGACCGGACAGGAACAGATACGCAGTATTTT.